A few counts support the clone carrying this TCR beta chain. Antigen specificity is unknown. This entry is derived from a study of T cells in localized non-small cell lung cancer. Only in-frame clones appear in the TCRdb table, and some are missing; sequencing was by immunoSEQ multiplex PCR. The sample lists 53,000 or so clones; around four fifths were seen once. Per the germline V gene, CDR1 is SGHTA and CDR2 is FQGNSA. The CDR3 runs to 15 residues. Deletions cut 2 bases from V and 1 base from J, with 11 bases between. Points from the study as a whole: In adjacent lung appeared a median approximately 57 of the top 100 tumor clones. It remains possible that heterogeneity exists, since only one tumor region was sequenced.

The sequence was collected from a man between 40 and 70 years old with stage III lung adenocarcinoma. The rearrangement joins TRBV7-2 to TRBJ1-1; D remains unclear. This material consisted of peripheral blood mononuclear cells, taken before any cancer treatment. CDR3 in DNA: TGTGCCAGCAGCTTACAGCGCGCGTCGAACACTGAAGCTTTCTTT. It is translated as CASSLQRASNTEAFF.